Included here is one T cell receptor beta chain sequence, with context. The repertoire was sequenced with immunoSEQ multiplex PCR; TCRdb's copy has only in-frame clones and lacks some. This table holds about 130,000 clones, 85% to 90% found once. The sample is drawn from a study of cytomegalovirus exposure and HLA in healthy donors. The V gene lost 2 bases and the J gene lost 2 bases, with 8 bases spanning the gap. Germline V gene sequence: CDR1 WNHNN, CDR2 SYGVQD (reference sequence). This CDR3 is 14 amino acids long. The chain has TRBV10-1 and TRBJ2-3, with D unresolved. The specimen was PBMCs. The TCR originated in a woman younger than 35 in good health and CMV-seronegative. CDR3 in DNA: TGCGCCAGCAGTGAGCGGCAGGTCACAGATACGCAGTATTTT. This codes for CASSERQVTDTQYF.